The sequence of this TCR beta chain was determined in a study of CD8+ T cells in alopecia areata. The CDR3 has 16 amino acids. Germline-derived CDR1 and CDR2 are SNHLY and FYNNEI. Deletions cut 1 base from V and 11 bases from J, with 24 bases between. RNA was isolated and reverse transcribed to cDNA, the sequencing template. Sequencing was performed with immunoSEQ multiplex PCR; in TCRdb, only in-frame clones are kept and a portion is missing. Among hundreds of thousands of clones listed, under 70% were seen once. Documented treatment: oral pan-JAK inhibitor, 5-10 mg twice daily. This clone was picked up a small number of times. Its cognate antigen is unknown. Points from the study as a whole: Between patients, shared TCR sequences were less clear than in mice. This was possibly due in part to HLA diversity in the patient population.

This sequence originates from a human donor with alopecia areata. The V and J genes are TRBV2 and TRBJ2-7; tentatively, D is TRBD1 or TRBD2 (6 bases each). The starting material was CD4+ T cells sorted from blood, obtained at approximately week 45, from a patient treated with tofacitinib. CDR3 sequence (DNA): TGTGCCAGCAGTGAAGATAGGGGGGCCCTGGCAAAGGGGAAGTACTTC. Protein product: CASSEDRGALAKGKYF.